Listed below are T cell receptor beta chains from one sample, sequenced in a study of cytomegalovirus exposure and HLA in healthy donors. Clones were read by immunoSEQ multiplex PCR, and TCRdb kept only the in-frame ones, dropping some. The sample carries tens of thousands of clones, around 52% recorded once. Material: PBMCs. The receptors were gathered from a human donor in good health. CDR3s include the opening cysteine and the closing phenylalanine or tryptophan.

v_gene	j_gene	CDR3aa
TRBV19	TRBJ2-7	CASSISHVGRGYEQYF
TRBV9	TRBJ2-5	CASSVRGAQETQYF
TRBV27	TRBJ1-2	CASSFDRGSGGYTF
TRBV19	TRBJ1-1	CASSIRDRGKDTEAFF
TRBV6-5	TRBJ2-2	CASKHHRELFF
TRBV5-1	TRBJ1-6	CASSLDTGLNYSPLHF
TRBV15	TRBJ2-7	CATSRDRGLAYEQCF
TRBV7-3	TRBJ2-5	CASSSSGAGAETQYF
TRBV18	TRBJ2-7	CASSPRQGADEQYF
TRBV2	TRBJ1-3	CASSVQGARQNTIYF
TRBV7-3	TRBJ2-1	CASSFQADGNEQFF
TRBV7-9	TRBJ2-2	CASSRGLVGELFF
TRBV2	TRBJ2-7	CASRSDSRYEQYF
TRBV6-1	TRBJ1-2	CASSEQLGGVYGYTF
TRBV7-8	TRBJ1-5	CASSTRQGQPQHF